This entry features one TCR beta chain sequence. These data are taken from a study of T cell changes during pregnancy in multiple sclerosis. Only in-frame clones appear in the TCRdb table, and some are missing; sequencing was by immunoSEQ multiplex PCR. The sample consists of roughly 68,000 clones, about 91% of them appearing once. This sequence originates from a female donor in good health, enrolled as a control in a pregnancy study. The sequenced sample was peripheral blood, obtained in the second trimester of pregnancy.

This chain's CDR3 is CASSLGTAYEQYF. The CDR3, as DNA: TGTGCCAGCAGCTTGGGGACAGCCTACGAGCAGTACTTC. The rearrangement links TRBV7-2 to TRBJ2-7, with 7 bases identical to TRBD1. V trimming: 3 bases; J trimming: 2 bases; junction bases outside the gene matches: 1. This CDR3 spans 13 amino acids. CDR1 and CDR2 from the germline V gene are SGHTA and FQGNSA.